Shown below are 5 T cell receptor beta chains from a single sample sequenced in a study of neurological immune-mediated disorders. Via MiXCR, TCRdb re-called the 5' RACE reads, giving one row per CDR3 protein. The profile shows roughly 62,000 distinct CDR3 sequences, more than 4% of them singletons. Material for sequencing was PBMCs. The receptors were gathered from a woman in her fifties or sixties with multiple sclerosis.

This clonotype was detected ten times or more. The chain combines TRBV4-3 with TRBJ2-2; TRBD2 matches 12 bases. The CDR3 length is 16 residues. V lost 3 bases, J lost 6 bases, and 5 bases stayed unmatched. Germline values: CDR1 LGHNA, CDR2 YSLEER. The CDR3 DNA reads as TGCGCCAGCAGCCACATAACTAGCGGGGGGTCCGGGGAGCTGTTTTTT. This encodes CASSHITSGGSGELFF.

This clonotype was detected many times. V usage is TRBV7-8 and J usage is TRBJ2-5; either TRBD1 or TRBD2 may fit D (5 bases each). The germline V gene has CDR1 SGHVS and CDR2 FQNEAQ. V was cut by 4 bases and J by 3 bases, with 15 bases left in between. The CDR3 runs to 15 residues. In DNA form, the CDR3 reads TGTGCCAGCAGCTCCGGGACCCTAGGGAAAGAGACCCAGTACTTC. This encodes CASSSGTLGKETQYF.

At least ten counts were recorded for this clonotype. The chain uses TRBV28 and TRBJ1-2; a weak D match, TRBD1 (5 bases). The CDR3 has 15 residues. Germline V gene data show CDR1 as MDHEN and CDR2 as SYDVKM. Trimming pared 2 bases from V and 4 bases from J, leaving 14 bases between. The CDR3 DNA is TGTGCCAGCAGTTTAGGGGGGGTCCGACTCTATGGCTACACCTTC. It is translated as CASSLGGVRLYGYTF.

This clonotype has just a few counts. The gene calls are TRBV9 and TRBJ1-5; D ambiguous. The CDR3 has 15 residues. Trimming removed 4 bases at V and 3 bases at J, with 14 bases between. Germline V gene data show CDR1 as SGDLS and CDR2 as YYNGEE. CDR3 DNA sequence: TGTGCCAGCAGCCAAGGTGGGGAAAACAATCAGCCCCAGCATTTT. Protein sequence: CASSQGGENNQPQHF.

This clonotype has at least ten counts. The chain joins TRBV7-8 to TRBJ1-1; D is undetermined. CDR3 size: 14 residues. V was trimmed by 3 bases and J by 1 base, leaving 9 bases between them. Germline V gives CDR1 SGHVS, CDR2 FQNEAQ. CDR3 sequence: CASSFFGANTEAFF. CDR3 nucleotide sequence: TGTGCCAGCAGCTTCTTCGGTGCGAACACTGAAGCTTTCTTT.